This TCR beta chain came from a study of blood T cell repertoires in COVID-19. Study-level background: T cells, B-cell-depleted T cells, or PBMCs supplied cDNA or gDNA.

The V gene's germline CDR1 is SGHNT and CDR2 YENEEA. The CDR3 covers 14 residues. The V gene end was trimmed by 5 bases and the J gene end by 3 bases; junction bases not matched to a gene: 2. Only in-frame clones appear in the TCRdb table, and some are missing; sequencing was by immunoSEQ multiplex PCR. The sample includes around 130,000 clones, more than 70% of them seen just once. The TCR comes from a human donor in a cohort sampled during active COVID-19. Sequencing was done on a sample of peripheral blood. The chain carries TRBV11-3 and TRBJ2-7, with 12 bases fitting TRBD2. The CDR3 bases are TGTGCCAGCAGCCCTAGCGGGAGGGTCTACGAGCAGTACTTC. Protein sequence: CASSPSGRVYEQYF.